This TCR beta chain was captured by sequencing in a study of PD-1 blockade in mismatch repair-deficient tumors. Study-wide context: Enrolled about 2013-2017, patients had progressing, pretreated mismatch repair-deficient cancers of 12 types.

Losses at the gene ends were 1 base for V and 3 bases for J; bases not matched to a gene: 9. Germline V lookup: CDR1 MNHEY, CDR2 SMNVEV (reference sequence). The CDR3 is 17 amino acids. Profiled with immunoSEQ multiplex PCR; TCRdb holds only in-frame clones, not every one. Here the sample spans about 14,000 clones, about nine tenths being singletons. In this sample, this clone turned up once. Its antigen is unknown. Time point in this sample: identical approximately eleven-day culture without peptide (control). A few pembrolizumab responders had their TCRs sequenced. A roughly nine-day in vitro culture was run per each of seven reactive peptides.

The sequence derives from an adult with mismatch repair-deficient cancer. The chain employs TRBV27 and TRBJ2-3; 8 nucleotides align to TRBD2. The specimen was cells cultured in vitro, collected from a patient treated with pembrolizumab. This CDR3 reads CASSLWGRVAGTDTQYF. The CDR3 nucleotides are TGTGCCAGCAGTTTATGGGGCCGGGTAGCGGGGACAGATACGCAGTATTTT.